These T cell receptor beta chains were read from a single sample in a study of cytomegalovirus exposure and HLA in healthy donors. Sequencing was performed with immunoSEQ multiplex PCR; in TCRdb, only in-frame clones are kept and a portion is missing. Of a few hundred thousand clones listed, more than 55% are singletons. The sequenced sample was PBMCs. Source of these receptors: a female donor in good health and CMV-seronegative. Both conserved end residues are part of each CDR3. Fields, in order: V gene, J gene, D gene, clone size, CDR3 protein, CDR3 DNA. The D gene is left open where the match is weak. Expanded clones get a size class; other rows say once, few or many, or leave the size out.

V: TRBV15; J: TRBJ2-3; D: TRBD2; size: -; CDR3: CATSEQKGLAGGPDTQYF; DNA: TGTGCCACCAGCGAACAAAAGGGACTAGCGGGAGGGCCAGATACGCAGTATTTT
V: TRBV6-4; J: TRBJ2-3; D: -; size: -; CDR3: CASSDSYTDTQYF; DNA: TGTGCCAGCAGTGACTCCTACACAGATACGCAGTATTTT
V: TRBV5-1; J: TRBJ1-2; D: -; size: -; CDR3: CASSSQGTGGYTF; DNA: TGCGCCAGCAGCTCACAGGGCACGGGGGGCTACACCTTC
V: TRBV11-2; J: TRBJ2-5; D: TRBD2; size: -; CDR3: CASSLGLAGQETQYF; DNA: TGTGCCAGCAGCTTAGGACTAGCGGGGCAAGAGACCCAGTACTTC
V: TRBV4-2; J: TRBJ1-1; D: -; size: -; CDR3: CASSRRGDDTEAFF; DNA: TGTGCCAGCAGCCGGCGGGGAGACGACACTGAAGCTTTCTTT
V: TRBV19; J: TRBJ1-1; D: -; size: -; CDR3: CASSNAGANTEAFF; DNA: TGTGCCAGTAGCAATGCAGGGGCGAACACTGAAGCTTTCTTT
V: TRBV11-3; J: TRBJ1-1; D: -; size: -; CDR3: CASSFSLNTEAFF; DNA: TGTGCCAGCAGCTTCTCCCTCAACACTGAAGCTTTCTTT
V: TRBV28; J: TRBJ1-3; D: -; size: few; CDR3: CASSPPEGSGNTIYF; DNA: TGTGCCAGCAGTCCTCCGGAGGGGTCTGGAAACACCATATATTTT
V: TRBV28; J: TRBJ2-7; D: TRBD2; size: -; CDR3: CASRKRLASFHEQYF; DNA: TGTGCCAGCAGAAAGAGACTAGCTAGTTTCCACGAGCAGTACTTC
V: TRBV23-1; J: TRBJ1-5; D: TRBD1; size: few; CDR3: CASTRRGRGLHQPQHF; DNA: TGCGCCAGCACGCGCAGGGGCAGGGGGCTCCATCAGCCCCAGCATTTT
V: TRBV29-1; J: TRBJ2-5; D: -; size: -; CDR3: CSAQGWGQETQYF; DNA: TGCAGCGCTCAGGGGTGGGGACAAGAGACCCAGTACTTC
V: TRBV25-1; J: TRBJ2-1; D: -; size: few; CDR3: CASSERASPYNEQFF; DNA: TGTGCCAGCAGTGAGCGGGCCTCCCCCTACAATGAGCAGTTCTTC
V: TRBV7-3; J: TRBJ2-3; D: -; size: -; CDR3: CASSPSGSTDTQYF; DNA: TGTGCCAGCAGCCCAAGCGGGAGCACAGATACGCAGTATTTT
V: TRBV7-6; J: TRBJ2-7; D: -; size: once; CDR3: CASSVIPPDGQSSYEQYF; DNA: TGTGCCAGCAGCGTTATCCCCCCTGACGGACAGAGCTCCTACGAGCAGTACTTC
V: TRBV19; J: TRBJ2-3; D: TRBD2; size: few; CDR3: CASSPSGLGIFTDTQYF; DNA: TGTGCCAGTAGTCCGTCGGGACTAGGGATCTTCACAGATACGCAGTATTTT
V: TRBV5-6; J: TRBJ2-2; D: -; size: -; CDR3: CASSSHGELFF; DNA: TGTGCCAGCAGCTCCCACGGGGAGCTGTTTTTT
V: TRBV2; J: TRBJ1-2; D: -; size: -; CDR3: CASSHPDGGRFGYTF; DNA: TGTGCCAGCAGTCACCCCGACGGGGGGAGATTTGGCTACACCTTC
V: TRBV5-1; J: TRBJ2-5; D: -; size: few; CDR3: CASSLARQETQYF; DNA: TGCGCCAGCAGCTTGGCTCGTCAAGAGACCCAGTACTTC
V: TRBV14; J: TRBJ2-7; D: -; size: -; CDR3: CASSQVPRGEQYF; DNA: TGTGCCAGCAGCCAAGTCCCCCGGGGCGAGCAGTACTTC
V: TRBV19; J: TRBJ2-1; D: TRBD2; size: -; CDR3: CASSIILAGAGEQFF; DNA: TGTGCCAGTAGTATTATCCTAGCGGGGGCGGGTGAGCAGTTCTTC
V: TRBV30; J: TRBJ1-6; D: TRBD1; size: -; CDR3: CAWSVGQGRSPLHF; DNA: TGTGCCTGGAGTGTGGGACAGGGCAGGTCACCCCTCCACTTT
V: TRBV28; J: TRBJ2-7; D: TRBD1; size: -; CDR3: CASSSGTVSYEQYF; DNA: TGTGCCAGCAGTTCCGGGACAGTCTCCTACGAGCAGTACTTC
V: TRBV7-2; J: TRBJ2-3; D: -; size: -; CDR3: CASSLAGAYTDTQYF; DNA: TGTGCCAGCAGCTTAGCGGGAGCTTACACAGATACGCAGTATTTT
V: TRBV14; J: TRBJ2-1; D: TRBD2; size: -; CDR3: CASSRTGLGGNEQFF; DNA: TGTGCCAGCAGCCGCACGGGACTAGGGGGCAATGAGCAGTTCTTC
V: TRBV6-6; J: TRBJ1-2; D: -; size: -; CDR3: CASSSRKEDGYTF; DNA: TGTGCCAGCAGTTCACGGAAGGAGGATGGCTACACCTTC
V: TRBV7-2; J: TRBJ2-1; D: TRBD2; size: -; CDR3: CASSSDGTSGRRQFF; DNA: TGTGCCAGCAGCTCCGACGGGACTAGCGGGAGACGGCAGTTCTTC
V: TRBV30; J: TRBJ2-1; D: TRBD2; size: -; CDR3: CAWSSSGTTNNEQFF; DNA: TGTGCCTGGAGCTCTTCCGGGACTACAAACAATGAGCAGTTCTTC
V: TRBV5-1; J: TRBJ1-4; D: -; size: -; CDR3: CASSLGFGRGGEKLFF; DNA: TGCGCCAGCAGCTTGGGGTTCGGGAGAGGCGGTGAAAAACTGTTTTTT
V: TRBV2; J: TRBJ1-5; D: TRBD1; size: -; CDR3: CASSRQGGQPQHF; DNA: TGTGCCAGCAGCCGACAGGGGGGACAGCCCCAGCATTTT
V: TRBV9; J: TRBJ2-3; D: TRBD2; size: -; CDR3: CASSLLAGGDTQYF; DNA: TGTGCCAGCAGCCTCCTAGCGGGAGGAGATACGCAGTATTTT
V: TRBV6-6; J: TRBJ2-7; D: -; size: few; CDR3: CASSYGEPYEQYF; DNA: TGTGCCAGCAGTTACGGGGAGCCCTACGAGCAGTACTTC
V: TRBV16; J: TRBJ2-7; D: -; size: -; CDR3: CASSLSRQSEQYF; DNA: TGTGCCAGCAGCCTATCCAGACAGTCCGAGCAGTACTTC
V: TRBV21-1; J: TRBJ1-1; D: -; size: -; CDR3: CASSKASGDPTEAFF; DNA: TGTGCCAGCAGCAAAGCATCGGGGGATCCGACTGAAGCTTTCTTT
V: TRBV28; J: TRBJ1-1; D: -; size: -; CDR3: CASNYGRSEAFF; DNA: TGTGCCAGCAACTACGGAAGATCCGAAGCTTTCTTT
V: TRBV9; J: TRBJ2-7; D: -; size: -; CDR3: CASSVSSQLSPYEQYF; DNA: TGTGCCAGCAGCGTATCCTCCCAACTTTCCCCTTACGAGCAGTACTTC
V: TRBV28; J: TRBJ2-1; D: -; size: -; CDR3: CASSSTSYYNEQFF; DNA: TGTGCCAGCAGTTCTACTAGTTACTACAATGAGCAGTTCTTC
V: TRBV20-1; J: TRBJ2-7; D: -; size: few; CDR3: CSASYEQYF; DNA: TGCAGTGCGAGCTACGAGCAGTACTTC
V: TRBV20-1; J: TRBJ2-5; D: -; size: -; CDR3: CSAGPGGTQYF; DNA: TGCAGTGCTGGTCCCGGAGGGACCCAGTACTTC